The 22 T cell receptor beta chains in this list originate from one sample, sequenced in a study of T-cell memory formation after mild COVID-19. MiXCR, applied by TCRdb to the 5' RACE reads, yields one record per CDR3 protein. The sample has fewer than 650,000 distinct CDR3 sequences; 20% to 25% are singletons. Specimen: PBMCs or a T cell subset sorted from them (not recorded which). These receptors were collected from an adult woman who had mild COVID-19 (a few samples of this study predate the infection). Cell type and time point are not known.

This clonotype was seen at least ten times. The chain recombines TRBV4-3 with TRBJ1-1; possibly TRBD1 for D (6 bases). The V gene's germline CDR1 is LGHNA and CDR2 YSLEER. Trimming took off 2 bases at V and 1 base at J, with 8 bases between the two ends. The CDR3 has 14 amino acids. This CDR3 reads CASSQPGQNTEAFF. The CDR3 nucleotides read TGCGCCAGCAGCCAACCGGGACAGAACACTGAAGCTTTCTTT.

The rearrangement links TRBV5-5 to TRBJ2-2; 8 bases match TRBD2. This CDR3 region has 13 residues. CDR1 SGHKS and CDR2 YYEKEE come from the germline V gene (reference sequence). V dropped 5 bases and J dropped 6; count of bases not matched to a gene: 3. The CDR3 sequence is CASSGLAAGELFF. The CDR3 coding sequence is TGTGCCAGCAGTGGACTAGCCGCCGGGGAGCTGTTTTTT.

V and J are TRBV24-1 and TRBJ2-7; D might be TRBD2 (5 bases). Trimming left V 4 bases short and J 5 bases short, with 11 bases between. Germline assignment: CDR1 KGHDR and CDR2 SFDVKD. The CDR3 length is 13 residues. CDR3 amino acids: CATSDQRGHEQYF. The CDR3 DNA reads as TGTGCCACCAGTGACCAAAGAGGGCACGAGCAGTACTTC.

This clonotype was observed a handful of times. The rearrangement joins TRBV3-1 to TRBJ2-1, with 8 positions matching TRBD2. Germline CDR1 LGHDT, CDR2 YNNKEL (reference sequence). The junction had 4 bases not matched to a gene; V was cut back by 1 base and J by 5 bases. There are 15 residues in the CDR3. CDR3 protein: CASSQAGLGNNEQFF. CDR3 DNA: TGTGCCAGCAGCCAAGCGGGACTAGGGAACAATGAGCAGTTCTTC.

V and J are TRBV12-3 or TRBV12-4 and TRBJ2-2; D gene uncertain. This CDR3 contains 15 residues. V lost 1 base, J lost 6 bases, and 12 bases lay in between. Here the CDR3 reads CASSLGVTRPGELFF. For the CDR3, the DNA is TGTGCCAGCAGTTTAGGGGTAACGCGTCCCGGGGAGCTGTTTTTT.

This rearrangement joins TRBV7-9 to TRBJ2-5; D gene unclear. The CDR3 totals 14 residues. In germline, CDR1 is SEHNR, CDR2 FQNEAQ (reference sequence). Trimming cost V 7 bases and J 5 bases, with 17 bases left between them. In DNA, the CDR3 is TGTGCCAGCACCTCTCTAGATCCTCAGGAGACCCAGTACTTC. It specifies CASTSLDPQETQYF.

In its sample, this clonotype was seen a few times. This chain connects TRBV6-4 to TRBJ2-1; TRBD2 matches 12 bases. Germline CDR1 MRHNA, CDR2 SNTAGT. Losses at the gene ends were 4 bases for V and 2 bases for J; bases not matched to a gene: 9. This CDR3 spans 18 amino acids. The CDR3 sequence: CASSGSYLAGGPYNEQFF. The CDR3, as DNA: TGTGCCAGCAGTGGATCATACCTAGCGGGGGGGCCCTACAATGAGCAGTTCTTC.

The table lists this clonotype with a few counts. This rearrangement joins TRBV30 to TRBJ2-3; D gene ambiguous. The germline V gene encodes CDR1 GTSNPN and CDR2 SVGIG (reference sequence). The CDR3 consists of 14 residues. The V gene lost 3 bases and the J gene lost 2 bases, with 12 bases spanning the gap. The CDR3 loop is CAWRVAQFTDTQYF. DNA of the CDR3: TGTGCCTGGAGGGTGGCTCAATTCACAGATACGCAGTATTTT.

V and J are TRBV30 and TRBJ2-7, with no clear D. Per the germline V gene, CDR1 is GTSNPN and CDR2 is SVGIG (reference sequence). Trimming removed 0 bases at V and 10 bases at J, with 19 bases between. CDR3 size: 14 residues. CDR3 sequence: CAWSVGTRGSEQYF. The DNA for the CDR3 is TGTGCCTGGAGTGTAGGTACACGCGGAAGTGAACAGTACTTC.

This clonotype was picked up a small number of times. This chain's CDR3 is CASSHPDRDQETQYF. CDR3 bases: TGTGCCAGCAGCCACCCTGACAGAGACCAAGAGACCCAGTACTTC. The chain is built from TRBV4-2 and TRBJ2-5; D is possibly TRBD1 (5 bases). The V gene lost 3 bases and the J gene lost 0 bases, with 11 bases spanning the gap. Per germline, CDR1 LGHNA and CDR2 YNFKEQ. The CDR3 runs to 15 residues.

This clonotype was counted between two and nine times. The chain carries TRBV5-1 and TRBJ2-2, with 11 bases fitting TRBD2. The CDR3 runs to 17 residues. CDR1 and CDR2 from the germline V gene are SGHRS and YFSETQ. Trimming took 0 bases from V and 4 from J; bases not matched to a gene: 5. Here the CDR3 reads CASSLGETSGATGELFF. DNA of the CDR3: TGCGCCAGCAGCTTGGGGGAGACTAGCGGGGCCACCGGGGAGCTGTTTTTT.

This rearrangement joins TRBV5-1 to TRBJ2-5, with a tentative D call TRBD2 (7 bases). Germline V gene sequence: CDR1 SGHRS, CDR2 YFSETQ. Trimming took 1 base from V and 2 from J, leaving 12 bases between them. The CDR3 sequence is 15 residues long. As DNA, the CDR3 is TGCGCCAGCAGCTTGAGGGCGGGGGCTCAAGAGACCCAGTACTTC. Its protein is CASSLRAGAQETQYF.

The V and J genes are TRBV6-2 or TRBV6-3 and TRBJ2-1; TRBD2 matches at 14 bases. CDR3 length: 19 amino acids. J gave up 4 bases and V 4 bases, and 12 bases lay outside the gene matches. CDR1 is MNHEY, CDR2 SVGEGT, per germline. Written as DNA, the CDR3 is TGTGCCAGCAGTTCCGGACTAGCGGGGGGCCTGAATACGTACAATGAGCAGTTCTTC. Its translation: CASSSGLAGGLNTYNEQFF.

This clonotype was observed at least ten times. The V call is TRBV5-1, the J call TRBJ2-3; D gene unclear. Germline lookup yields CDR1 SGHRS and CDR2 YFSETQ. Trimming cost V 2 bases and J 2 bases, with 9 bases left between them. The CDR3 totals 14 residues. The CDR3 here is CASSFSHLTDTQYF. The CDR3 DNA sequence: TGCGCCAGCAGCTTCTCACACCTCACAGATACGCAGTATTTT. Variable domain in full (rest from reference TRBV5-1 and TRBJ2-3): KAGVTQTPRYLIKTRGQQVTLSCSPISGHRSVSWYQQTPGQGLQFLFEYFSETQRNKGNFPGRFSGRQFSNSRSEMNVSTLELGDSALYLCASSFSHLTDTQYFGPGTRLTVL.

This clonotype was counted only a few times. DNA of the CDR3: TGCGCCAGCAGCTCGGATGGGGTCAGGGGAGAGACCCAGTACTTC. This encodes CASSSDGVRGETQYF. The V and J genes are TRBV5-1 and TRBJ2-5, with D tentatively TRBD1 (6 bases). CDR1 and CDR2 (germline): SGHRS, YFSETQ. The CDR3 spans 15 residues. Trimming shortened V by 3 bases and J by 4 bases, and 16 bases separated the two germline ends.

This clonotype came up a few times. The chain has TRBV6-2 or TRBV6-3 and TRBJ2-7, with D unclear. This CDR3 has 13 amino acids. V lost 0 bases and J 6 bases, leaving 9 bases between the germline ends. Germline V CDR1 and CDR2: MNHEY, SVGEGT. Here the CDR3 reads CASSYSRQFEQYF. As DNA, the CDR3 is TGTGCCAGCAGTTACTCCAGGCAATTCGAGCAGTACTTC.

This clonotype was found a few times. This chain connects TRBV6-5 to TRBJ2-1, with 8 bases lining up with TRBD2. CDR1 and CDR2 (germline): MNHEY, SVGAGI. Germline trimming cut 4 bases from V and 9 bases from J; bases unmatched to any gene: 11. The CDR3 runs 15 residues. The CDR3 sequence is CASSSPRGALGEQFF. CDR3 nucleotides: TGTGCCAGCAGTTCCCCGCGGGGGGCACTTGGTGAGCAGTTCTTC.

This clonotype was seen more than once but under ten times. This chain uses TRBV10-1 with TRBJ2-5; no definite D call. CDR3 length: 14 residues. Germline V lookup: CDR1 WNHNN, CDR2 SYGVQD (reference sequence). Trimming cost V 4 bases and J 0 bases, with 9 bases left between them. Here the CDR3 DNA reads TGCGCCAGCAGTGGCTTCACAGACCAAGAGACCCAGTACTTC. This codes for CASSGFTDQETQYF.

This clonotype was picked up a small number of times. V usage is TRBV24-1 and J usage is TRBJ2-7, with 11 bases that match TRBD2. In germline, CDR1 is KGHDR, CDR2 SFDVKD. V dropped 4 bases and J dropped 2; count of bases not matched to a gene: 3. CDR3 size: 15 residues. The CDR3 nucleotides read TGTGCCACCAGTGAGAAGACTAGCGGGACCTACGAGCAGTACTTC. The encoded protein is CATSEKTSGTYEQYF.

A few counts support this clonotype. This CDR3 reads CASSETGTNQETQYF. CDR3 bases: TGTGCCAGCAGTGAGACCGGGACGAATCAGGAGACCCAGTACTTC. This chain joins TRBV12-3 or TRBV12-4 and TRBJ2-5; the D call may be TRBD1 or TRBD2 (5 bases each). The CDR3 has 15 residues. Trimming left V 5 bases short and J 5 bases short, with 18 bases between.

The sample holds a few counts of this clonotype. The gene calls are TRBV5-1 and TRBJ2-3, with D perhaps matching TRBD2 (5 bases). V shed 1 base and J shed 6 bases, with 12 bases lying between them. Germline V gene sequence: CDR1 SGHRS, CDR2 YFSETQ. This CDR3 comprises 14 residues. The chain's CDR3 is CASSLPSSGDTQYF. The CDR3 region has the DNA TGCGCCAGCAGCTTGCCTAGCAGTGGGGATACGCAGTATTTT.

This clonotype was observed at least ten times. V is TRBV6-2 or TRBV6-3 and J is TRBJ2-7, with D unclear. The CDR3 sequence is 12 residues long. Germline loops: CDR1 MNHEY, CDR2 SVGEGT. V lost 8 bases to trimming and J lost 3 bases, with 11 bases between them. The CDR3 DNA follows: TGTGCCAGCGGCCCCCTGGTCTACGAGCAGTACTTC. Protein product: CASGPLVYEQYF.